This TCR beta chain was captured in a study of blood T cells in healthy people across ages. General study points: Comparison with aged donors showed that long-lived donors had more naive CD4+ cells and higher diversity.

The CDR3 is made up of 17 amino acids. V shed 4 bases, J shed 2 bases, and the junction held 12 bases outside the gene matches. Per the germline V gene, CDR1 is SGHAT and CDR2 is FQDESV (reference sequence). Together with a sample-barcoded 5' primer, a J-beta primer mix was included in a second PCR lasting about 6 to 12 cycles. Each CDR3 protein gets one entry after TCRdb re-called the 5' RACE reads with MiXCR. The repertoire has approximately 790,000 distinct CDR3 sequences, roughly 60% of them found once; the top ten carry about a quarter. Remarks on this clonotype: No antigen is known for it.

The V and J genes are TRBV11-1 and TRBJ2-5; 8 bases agree with TRBD1. This receptor was obtained from a man aged 30 to 39 in good health. The sequenced material came from blood. CDR3 loop: CASSSSPLDRVQETQYF. CDR3 nucleotide sequence: TGTGCCAGCAGCTCATCACCCCTGGACAGGGTACAAGAGACCCAGTACTTC.